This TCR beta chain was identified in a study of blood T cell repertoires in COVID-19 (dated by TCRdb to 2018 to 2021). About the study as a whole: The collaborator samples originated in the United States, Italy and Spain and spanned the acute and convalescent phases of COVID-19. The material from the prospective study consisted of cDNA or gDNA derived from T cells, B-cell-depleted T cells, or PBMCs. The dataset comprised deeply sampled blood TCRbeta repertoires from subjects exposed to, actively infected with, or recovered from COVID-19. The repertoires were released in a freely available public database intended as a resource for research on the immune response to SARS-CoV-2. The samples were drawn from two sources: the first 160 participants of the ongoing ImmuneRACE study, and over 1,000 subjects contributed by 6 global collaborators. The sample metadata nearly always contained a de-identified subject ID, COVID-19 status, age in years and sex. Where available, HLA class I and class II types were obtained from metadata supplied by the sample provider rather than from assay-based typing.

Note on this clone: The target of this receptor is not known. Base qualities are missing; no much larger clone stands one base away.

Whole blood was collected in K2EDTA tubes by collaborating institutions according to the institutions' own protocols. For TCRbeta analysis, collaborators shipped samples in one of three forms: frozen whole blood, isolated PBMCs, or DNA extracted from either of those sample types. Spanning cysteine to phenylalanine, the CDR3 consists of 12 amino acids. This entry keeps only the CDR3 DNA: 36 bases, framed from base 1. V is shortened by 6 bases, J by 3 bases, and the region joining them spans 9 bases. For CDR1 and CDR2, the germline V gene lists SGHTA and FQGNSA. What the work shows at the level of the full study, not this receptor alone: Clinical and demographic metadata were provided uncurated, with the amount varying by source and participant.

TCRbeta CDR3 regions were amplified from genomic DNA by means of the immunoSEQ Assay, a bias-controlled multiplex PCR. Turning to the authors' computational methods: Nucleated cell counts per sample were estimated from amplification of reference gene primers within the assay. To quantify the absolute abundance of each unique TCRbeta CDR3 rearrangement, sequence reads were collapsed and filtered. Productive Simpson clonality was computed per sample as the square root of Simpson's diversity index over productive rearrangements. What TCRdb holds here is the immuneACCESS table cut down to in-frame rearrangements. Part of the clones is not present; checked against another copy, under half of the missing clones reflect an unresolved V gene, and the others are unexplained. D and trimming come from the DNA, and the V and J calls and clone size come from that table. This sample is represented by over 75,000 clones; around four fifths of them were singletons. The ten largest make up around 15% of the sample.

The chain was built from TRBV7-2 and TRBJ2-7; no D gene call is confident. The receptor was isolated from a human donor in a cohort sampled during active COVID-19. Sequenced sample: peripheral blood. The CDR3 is CASSNTRYEQYF. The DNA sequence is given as TGTGCCAGCAGTAATACTCGCTACGAGCAGTACTTC. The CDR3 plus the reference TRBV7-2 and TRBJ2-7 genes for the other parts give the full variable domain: GAGVSQSPSNKVTEKGKDVELRCDPISGHTALYWYRQSLGQGLEFLIYFQGNSAPDKSGLPSDRFSAERTGGSVSTLTIQRTQQEDSAVYLCASSNTRYEQYFGPGTRLTVT.